The 21 T cell receptor beta chains below come from one sample, sequenced in a study of T-cell reconstitution after alpha-beta-depleted transplantation in children (dated by TCRdb to the mid-2010s). The library was obtained by PCR. Instrument on record: Illumina HiSeq 2500. TCR libraries were prepared with molecular barcoding, using unique molecular identifiers to normalize TCRbeta repertoire quantification. TCRdb redid the processing of the public reads, applying fastp at Q25 and MiXCR, and retained in-frame beta chains. CDR3 protein duplicates are merged, each entry listing the most common genes and DNA. Across this sample there are around 100,000 distinct CDR3 sequences, with 10% seen only once. Under 40% of the sample comes from the top ten. The label giving this sample's treatment or condition can be read as: allogeneic hematopoietic cell transplantation with graft depleted of TCRalphabeta T cells and CD19 B cells.

Here the sequenced sample was PBMCs, taken before TCRalphabeta/CD19-depleted stem cell transplant. These receptor sequences come from a boy aged 2 to 10 with acute lymphoblastic leukemia, due to receive a stem cell transplant.

V and J are TRBV25-1 and TRBJ1-5; a possible D gene is TRBD1 (5 bases). Trimming left V 1 base short and J 7 bases short, with 11 bases between. Germline CDR1 and CDR2: MGHDK and SYGVNS. The CDR3 is 14 amino acids. The CDR3 nucleotides are TGTGCCAGCAGTGAATGGGGGGGGGACCAGCCCCAGCATTTT. Translating it yields CASSEWGGDQPQHF.

The rearrangement joins TRBV20-1 to TRBJ2-1; the D is unclear. CDR1 and CDR2 from the germline V gene are DFQATT and SNEGSKA (reference sequence). CDR3 size: 11 residues. V was trimmed by 3 bases and J by 2 bases, leaving 2 bases between them. The CDR3 reads CSARPYNEQFF. The CDR3 nucleotides are TGCAGTGCTAGGCCCTACAATGAGCAGTTCTTC.

This clonotype showed up just a few times. This chain uses TRBV10-3 with TRBJ2-7; 8 bases are shared with TRBD1. Per germline, CDR1 ENHRY and CDR2 SYGVKD. V dropped 6 bases and J dropped 5; count of bases not matched to a gene: 12. The CDR3 loop spans 15 amino acids. The CDR3 spells CAISESGQGRDEQYF. The CDR3 bases are TGTGCCATCAGCGAATCCGGACAGGGAAGGGACGAGCAGTACTTC.

Only a few counts were recorded for this clonotype. CDR3 in DNA: TGTGCCAGCAGTTTAACCGGGGCAAAACTGTTTTTT. It specifies CASSLTGAKLFF. This chain joins TRBV12-3 or TRBV12-4 and TRBJ1-4, with D possibly being TRBD1 (5 bases). This CDR3 has 12 residues. V lost 2 bases to trimming and J lost 10 bases, with 8 bases between them.

V usage is TRBV20-1 and J usage is TRBJ2-1, with D perhaps being TRBD1 or TRBD2 (5 bases each). Germline CDR1 is DFQATT and CDR2 is SNEGSKA (reference sequence). Trimming cost V 3 bases and J 2 bases, with 14 bases left between them. The CDR3 contains 15 residues. CDR3 in DNA: TGCAGTGCTAGGGCCGGGACCGCTACCTACAATGAGCAGTTCTTC. It specifies CSARAGTATYNEQFF.

This chain joins TRBV6-5 and TRBJ1-4; D gene uncertain. This CDR3 is built from 13 residues. Looked up from germline, CDR1 is MNHEY and CDR2 is SVGAGI. V dropped 2 bases and J dropped 8 bases, with 9 bases sitting between them. CDR3 DNA: TGTGCCAGCAGTTACGAGGGTTTGGAAAAACTGTTTTTT. Amino acids: CASSYEGLEKLFF.

This clonotype was counted many times. The rearrangement uses TRBV20-1 and TRBJ1-1; maybe TRBD1 (5 bases). V lost 4 bases and J lost 3, with 12 bases in between. The CDR3 consists of 13 residues. The V gene's germline CDR1 is DFQATT and CDR2 SNEGSKA (reference sequence). The CDR3 sequence: CSANRRGDTEAFF. The CDR3 DNA is TGCAGTGCTAACCGACGGGGGGACACTGAAGCTTTCTTT.

The chain recombines TRBV12-3 or TRBV12-4 with TRBJ1-1, with D maybe TRBD1 (6 bases). The CDR3 sequence is 11 residues long. V gave up 6 bases and J gave up 8 bases, with 10 bases separating them. CDR3 region: CASRTTGEAFF. The CDR3 nucleotides are TGTGCCAGCAGGACGACAGGAGAAGCTTTCTTT.

Many counts were recorded for this clonotype. This chain joins TRBV5-6 and TRBJ1-3; D possibly corresponds to TRBD1 (5 bases). From germline, CDR1 is SGHDT and CDR2 YYEEEE. The CDR3 runs to 15 residues. V lost 0 bases, J lost 0 bases, and 7 bases lay in between. The CDR3 nucleotides read TGTGCCAGCAGCTTGGACAGGACCTCTGGAAACACCATATATTTT. This encodes CASSLDRTSGNTIYF.

This clonotype was counted a few times. This chain joins TRBV9 and TRBJ2-3; TRBD2 might be the D (6 bases). The CDR3 totals 17 residues. Germline loops: CDR1 SGDLS, CDR2 YYNGEE. V lost 4 bases, J lost 6 bases, and 24 bases lay in between. The CDR3 here is CASSPEEGPVGRDTQYF. DNA for the CDR3: TGTGCCAGCAGCCCAGAGGAGGGGCCGGTGGGGAGGGATACGCAGTATTTT.

In this sample, this clonotype turned up a few times. V gene TRBV10-3 combines with J gene TRBJ1-2; the D gene is possibly TRBD1 (6 bases). V gave up 7 bases and J gave up 1 base, with 13 bases separating them. The CDR3 is 14 amino acids. CDR1 ENHRY and CDR2 SYGVKD come from the germline V gene. The CDR3 sequence: CAINGQIFNYGYTF. Written as DNA, the CDR3 is TGTGCCATCAATGGACAGATTTTTAACTATGGCTACACCTTC.

The chain couples TRBV12-3 or TRBV12-4 to TRBJ2-7; D not resolved. V was cut by 3 bases and J by 3 bases, with 15 bases left in between. The CDR3 is 15 amino acids. The CDR3 sequence is CASSFPGSPIYEQYF. The CDR3 DNA sequence: TGTGCCAGCAGTTTCCCAGGATCCCCAATCTACGAGCAGTACTTC.

This clonotype occurred a few times. This rearrangement joins TRBV11-2 to TRBJ2-1; tentatively, D is TRBD2 (7 bases). The length of the CDR3 is 16 residues. Germline V gives CDR1 SGHAT, CDR2 FQNNGV. Between the trimmed V and J ends, which lost 1 base and 7 bases, there was a span of 17 bases. The CDR3 DNA sequence: TGTGCCAGCAGCTTAGTACGGGCTAGGGGGGGAAATGAGCAGTTCTTC. Translation: CASSLVRARGGNEQFF.

This clonotype has at least ten counts. V gene TRBV12-3 or TRBV12-4 combines with J gene TRBJ1-2; D is uncertain. The CDR3 totals 14 residues. Trimming took 2 bases from V and 4 from J, leaving 11 bases between them. The chain's CDR3 is CASSLKGQAYGYTF. For the CDR3, the DNA is TGTGCCAGCAGTTTAAAAGGCCAGGCCTATGGCTACACCTTC.

This chain connects TRBV2 to TRBJ2-7, with 7 bases lining up with TRBD1. Trimming took 6 bases from V and 6 from J; bases not matched to a gene: 11. CDR3 size: 14 residues. The germline gives CDR1 SNHLY, CDR2 FYNNEI. The CDR3 protein is CASSADRVQGEQYF. DNA for the CDR3: TGTGCCAGCAGCGCCGACAGGGTTCAAGGCGAGCAGTACTTC.

The table lists this clonotype with many counts. Relative to the germline gene, one junction end is altered; a read error may explain this. The chain couples TRBV7-7 to TRBJ2-3; tentatively, D is TRBD2 (7 bases). From germline, CDR1 is SSHAT and CDR2 FNYEAQ (reference sequence). The CDR3 covers 15 residues. The CDR3 sequence: CASSVQGREMDTQYF. For the CDR3, the DNA is TGTGCTAGCAGCGTCCAGGGGCGGGAGATGGATACGCAGTATTTT.

This chain links TRBV4-1 with TRBJ2-1; TRBD2 is a possible D gene (6 bases). The CDR3 is 16 residues long. Germline V CDR1 and CDR2: MGHRA, YSYEKL. V was clipped by 0 bases and J by 8 bases, with 17 bases between them. The CDR3 sequence is CASSQDWRGAFDEQFF. CDR3 coding DNA: TGCGCCAGCAGCCAAGATTGGAGGGGCGCGTTCGATGAGCAGTTCTTC.

This chain joins TRBV12-3 or TRBV12-4 and TRBJ2-7, with 8 bases matching TRBD1. The CDR3 extends over 15 amino acids. V was clipped by 4 bases and J by 1 base; unmatched bases: 6. CDR3: CASSSDRGFSYEQYF. The CDR3 DNA reads as TGTGCCAGCAGTTCAGACAGGGGTTTTTCCTACGAGCAGTACTTC.

The table lists this clonotype with many counts. The chain combines TRBV3-1 with TRBJ2-1; TRBD2 aligns across 8 bases. The CDR3 contains 14 residues. Germline-derived CDR1 and CDR2 are LGHDT and YNNKEL (reference sequence). With V trimmed by 1 base and J by 10 bases, 6 bases remained unmatched. In DNA, the CDR3 is TGTGCCAGCAGCCAAGCGGGAGGGCCCTTCGAGCAGTTCTTC. It specifies CASSQAGGPFEQFF.

The chain couples TRBV12-5 to TRBJ2-3; possible D gene TRBD2, 6 bases. Germline V gene lookup returns CDR1 LGHNT and CDR2 FRNRAP. Trimming removed 1 base at V and 0 bases at J, with 8 bases between. The CDR3 loop spans 15 amino acids. CDR3 protein: CASGLGGVSTDTQYF. The CDR3 nucleotides read TGTGCTAGTGGTTTGGGCGGGGTAAGCACAGATACGCAGTATTTT.

This clonotype was observed at least ten times. The chain recombines TRBV5-5 with TRBJ2-1; D is undetermined. Germline values: CDR1 SGHKS, CDR2 YYEKEE (reference sequence). V dropped 4 bases and J dropped 15 bases, with 20 bases sitting between them. CDR3 length: 13 amino acids. The CDR3 sequence: CASSPTPTIPPFF. In nucleotides, the CDR3 is TGTGCCAGCAGCCCTACACCCACAATTCCCCCGTTCTTC.